This T cell receptor beta chain appears in the sequencing data of a study of T-cell reconstitution after alpha-beta-depleted transplantation in children. A TCRbeta library incorporating unique molecular identifiers was prepared. TCRdb re-called the PCR reads with MiXCR, one entry per CDR3 protein. The repertoire holds approximately 100,000 distinct CDR3 sequences, with approximately 12% as singletons. In this sample, this clonotype turned up many times. J was trimmed by 7 bases and V by 3 bases; bases with no gene match: 9. Germline loops: CDR1 DFQATT, CDR2 SNEGSKA (reference sequence). There are 13 residues in the CDR3.

The V call is TRBV20-1, the J call TRBJ2-7; TRBD2 matches 7 bases. This sequence originates from a human donor who donated a stem cell graft to a child with inherited bone marrow failure. The sample consisted of PBMCs from the stem cell graft donor, taken from the stem cell graft. This chain's CDR3 is CSASLSGTLEQYF. The CDR3 DNA reads TGCAGTGCTAGCTTGAGCGGGACCCTGGAGCAGTACTTC.